The 14 T cell receptor beta chains listed next were all sequenced from one sample in a study of T cells in Graves' hyperthyroidism and ophthalmopathy (dated by TCRdb to the late 2010s). The library was made by multiplex PCR. Data came from an Illumina HiSeq 2000. TCR beta CDR3 regions were amplified from RNA transcripts. A first-round RT-PCR of the TCR CDR3 used the HTBI primer set with the Qiagen OneStep RT-PCR kit. Using fastp trimming at Q25 and MiXCR clonotype assembly, TCRdb reanalyzed the public sequencing data and kept in-frame beta chains. Identical CDR3 proteins give one entry, which carries the most common genes and DNA. The sample profile shows some 570,000 distinct CDR3 sequences; 12% to 15% of them were found once. The top ten clones comprise more than 6% of the sample. Sequenced sample: blood. All receptors come from a woman aged 18-29 years with Graves' ophthalmopathy.

This clonotype was picked up many times. One junction end does not reproduce the germline sequence, and a read error may be involved. This chain connects TRBV7-7 to TRBJ2-5; TRBD2 agrees at 9 bases. Germline V gene data show CDR1 as SSHAT and CDR2 as FNYEAQ (reference sequence). This CDR3 is built from 15 residues. The CDR3 nucleotides read TGTGCTAGCAGCTTGAGCGGGAGGATGGGGGAGACCCAGTACTTC. It specifies CASSLSGRMGETQYF.

This clonotype showed up just once. One junction end does not reproduce the germline sequence, and a read error may be involved. This chain connects TRBV29-1 to TRBJ2-3; D is uncertain. CDR3 length equals 12 residues. CDR1 SQVTM and CDR2 ANQGSEA come from the germline V gene. The CDR3 reads CSVEDNGDMQYF. The CDR3 DNA reads TGCAGCGTTGAAGATAATGGAGATATGCAGTATTTT.

This clonotype has just one count. The chain recombines TRBV6-5 with TRBJ2-7, with 10 nucleotides matching TRBD2. The CDR3 runs 16 residues. Germline values: CDR1 MNHEY, CDR2 SVGAGI. V shed 3 bases, J shed 2 bases, and the junction held 7 bases outside the gene matches. The CDR3 DNA is TGTGCCAGCAGTTATGGTCAGACTAGCGGGCCCTACGAGCAGTACTTC. Encoded protein: CASSYGQTSGPYEQYF.

This clonotype was seen repeatedly, ten times or more. This chain uses TRBV18 with TRBJ2-1; 12 nucleotides align to TRBD2. CDR1 is KGHSH, CDR2 LQKENI, per germline. Trimming cost V 0 bases and J 9 bases; bases outside gene matches: 6. The CDR3 extends over 16 amino acids. This CDR3 is CASSPPSLAGGGEQFF. The CDR3 DNA follows: TGTGCCAGCTCACCACCGTCTCTAGCGGGAGGGGGTGAGCAGTTCTTC.

This chain uses TRBV30 with TRBJ1-2; D is perhaps TRBD1 (6 bases). V was clipped by 2 bases and J by 4 bases, with 14 bases between them. This CDR3 region has 14 residues. CDR1 is GTSNPN and CDR2 is SVGIG in the germline V gene (reference sequence). CDR3 residues: CAWSSRGISYGYTF. Written as DNA, the CDR3 is TGTGCCTGGAGTAGCAGGGGAATAAGCTATGGCTACACCTTC.

The chain links TRBV6-5 to TRBJ2-7; weak D call: TRBD1 (6 bases). V lost 2 bases to trimming and J lost 4 bases, with 12 bases between them. The germline V gene encodes CDR1 MNHEY and CDR2 SVGAGI. This CDR3 contains 14 residues. DNA of the CDR3: TGTGCCAGCAGTTACGGTGGACAGTATTACGAGCAGTACTTC. Encoded protein: CASSYGGQYYEQYF.

This clonotype appeared many times. The V gene is TRBV12-3 or TRBV12-4, the J gene TRBJ2-1, with TRBD2 matching over 14 bases. The CDR3 runs to 16 residues. The V segment lost 5 bases and the J segment 12 bases; nucleotides outside the gene matches: 12. The CDR3 region has the DNA TGTGCCAGCAGTACCCGGGGACTAGCGGGAGCCCTGGCGCAGTTCTTC. Translation gives CASSTRGLAGALAQFF.

In its sample, this clonotype was seen many times. This chain links TRBV27 with TRBJ1-1; D is possibly TRBD1 (5 bases). Germline loops: CDR1 MNHEY, CDR2 SMNVEV (reference sequence). CDR3 length equals 12 residues. Trimming took off 3 bases at V and 10 bases at J, with 12 bases between the two ends. CDR3 sequence: CASSFWDAVAFF. The CDR3 DNA reads as TGTGCCAGCAGTTTTTGGGACGCGGTAGCTTTCTTT.

This clonotype has a count of ten or more. The rearrangement links TRBV7-9 to TRBJ2-1; TRBD1 matches 7 bases. Trimming removed 7 bases from V and 4 bases from J; junction bases left unmatched: 13. CDR1 and CDR2 from the germline V gene are SEHNR and FQNEAQ (reference sequence). The CDR3 totals 16 residues. The chain's CDR3 is CASKNPGQGVYNEQFF. CDR3 sequence (DNA): TGTGCCAGCAAGAACCCGGGGCAGGGGGTTTACAATGAGCAGTTCTTC.

This clonotype was picked up many times. CDR3 nucleotides: TGTGCCAGCAGCTCGCCCGGCGGAGGGGAAAAACTGTTTTTT. Encoded protein: CASSSPGGGEKLFF. The chain joins TRBV7-8 to TRBJ1-4; unclear D gene. The germline V and J ends were trimmed by 4 bases and 8 bases, with 14 bases remaining between them. Germline-derived CDR1 and CDR2 are SGHVS and FQNEAQ. The CDR3 has 14 residues.

In this sample, this clonotype turned up a few times. The chain is built from TRBV28 and TRBJ2-2; no clear D gene. Germline loops: CDR1 MDHEN, CDR2 SYDVKM. V dropped 2 bases and J dropped 1 base, with 8 bases sitting between them. This CDR3 region has 15 residues. DNA for the CDR3: TGTGCCAGCAGTTTAGAGCGATGGAACACCGGGGAGCTGTTTTTT. This translates into CASSLERWNTGELFF.

This clonotype was detected many times. The gene calls are TRBV18 and TRBJ2-5, with a possible D match to TRBD1 (6 bases). V was cut by 3 bases and J by 0 bases, with 8 bases left in between. This CDR3 has 14 amino acids. CDR1 KGHSH and CDR2 LQKENI come from the germline V gene. CDR3 nucleotides: TGTGCCAGCTCACCCGGACAGCACCAAGAGACCCAGTACTTC. Protein sequence: CASSPGQHQETQYF. The whole variable domain, filled in from reference TRBV18 and TRBJ2-5, reads NAGVMQNPRHLVRRRGQEARLRCSPMKGHSHVYWYRQLPEEGLKFMVYLQKENIIDESGMPKERFSAEFPKEGPSILRIQQVVRGDSAAYFCASSPGQHQETQYFGPGTRLLVL.

The gene calls are TRBV19 and TRBJ2-7, with TRBD2 matching over 11 bases. This CDR3 is 16 amino acids long. Germline loops: CDR1 LNHDA, CDR2 SQIVND (reference sequence). Losses at the gene ends were 4 bases for V and 3 bases for J; bases not matched to a gene: 8. The CDR3 DNA reads TGTGCCAGTAGTACCGACTCCGGGACTAGCGGCTACGAGCAGTACTTC. This translates into CASSTDSGTSGYEQYF.

The V and J genes are TRBV7-3 and TRBJ2-3; 7 bases match TRBD2. The CDR3 contains 15 residues. With V trimmed by 5 bases and J by 2 bases, 7 bases remained unmatched. The germline V gene encodes CDR1 SGHTA and CDR2 FQGTGA. CDR3: CASSPPGRATDTQYF. The CDR3, as DNA: TGTGCCAGCAGCCCGCCAGGGAGGGCCACAGATACGCAGTATTTT.